These T cell receptor beta chains were read from a single sample in a study of blood T cell repertoires in COVID-19. Clones were read by immunoSEQ multiplex PCR, and TCRdb kept only the in-frame ones, dropping some. The sample contains approximately 300,000 clones, roughly nine tenths of which appear only once. Sequenced material: peripheral blood. Source of these receptors: a man between 18 and 29 years old who had recovered from COVID-19. Both conserved end residues are part of each CDR3. A D gene is named only where the DNA matches it firmly. Not every row has a clone size; where given, it reads once, few, many or a size class.

J gene | clone size | V gene | D gene | CDR3 protein | CDR3 DNA
TRBJ2-5 | . | TRBV5-6 | TRBD1 | CASSTGQGGETQYF | TGTGCCAGCAGCACTGGACAGGGAGGAGAGACCCAGTACTTC
TRBJ1-6 | . | TRBV19 | . | CASSIAVYNSPLHF | TGTGCCAGTAGTATAGCGGTATATAATTCACCCCTCCACTTT
TRBJ2-7 | . | TRBV5-4 | TRBD2 | CASSLDLAGANEQYF | TGTGCCAGCAGCTTGGACCTAGCGGGAGCAAACGAGCAGTACTTC
TRBJ2-1 | . | TRBV12-3/TRBV12-4 | . | CASSPGGYNEQFF | TGTGCCAGCAGTCCCGGAGGGTACAATGAGCAGTTCTTC
TRBJ2-7 | . | TRBV6-1 | TRBD1 | CASSEDSTGAYYEQYF | TGTGCCAGCAGTGAAGACTCGACAGGGGCGTACTACGAGCAGTACTTC
TRBJ1-2 | . | TRBV7-6 | . | CASSLGGSGPDHGYTF | TGTGCCAGCAGCTTAGGAGGATCAGGGCCGGATCATGGCTACACCTTC
TRBJ1-2 | once | TRBV10-3 | TRBD1 | CAISESNLQGNYGYTF | TGTGCCATCAGTGAGTCGAACTTACAGGGGAACTATGGCTACACCTTC
TRBJ2-3 | . | TRBV5-1 | . | CASSPGQEGDTQYF | TGCGCCAGCAGCCCCGGACAGGAGGGGGATACGCAGTATTTT
TRBJ1-3 | . | TRBV18 | TRBD1 | CASSSTGTGTGNTIYF | TGTGCCAGCTCATCAACCGGGACAGGGACTGGAAACACCATATATTTT
TRBJ2-7 | . | TRBV6-5 | . | CASGSGSAYEQYF | TGTGCCAGCGGGAGCGGATCCGCCTACGAGCAGTACTTC
TRBJ1-1 | once | TRBV6-5 | TRBD1 | CASSYGDSMNTEAFF | TGTGCCAGCAGTTACGGGGACAGTATGAACACTGAAGCTTTCTTT
TRBJ1-1 | . | TRBV27 | TRBD1 | CASSYKGAWTEAFF | TGTGCCAGCAGTTACAAGGGGGCCTGGACTGAAGCTTTCTTT
TRBJ1-6 | . | TRBV2 | . | CASSATGAWRGSPLHF | TGTGCCAGCAGCGCTACAGGAGCTTGGAGAGGATCACCCCTCCACTTT
TRBJ2-1 | few | TRBV27 | TRBD2 | CASTMIAGGRNNEQFF | TGTGCCAGCACCATGATAGCGGGAGGAAGGAACAATGAGCAGTTCTTC
TRBJ2-2 | . | TRBV6-5 | TRBD1 | CASSQRTGQTGELFF | TGTGCCAGCAGCCAGAGGACAGGACAAACCGGGGAGCTGTTTTTT
TRBJ1-6 | . | TRBV4-3 | TRBD1 | CASSPRQGIGSPLHF | TGCGCCAGCAGCCCTCGACAGGGGATCGGTTCACCCCTCCACTTT
TRBJ1-1 | . | TRBV4-3 | . | CASSQTRNTEAFF | TGCGCCAGCAGCCAAACCAGGAACACTGAAGCTTTCTTT
TRBJ2-2 | . | TRBV3-1/TRBV3-2 | TRBD1 | CASSTGGGTGELFF | TGTGCCAGCAGCACAGGGGGCGGCACCGGGGAGCTGTTTTTT
TRBJ2-5 | once | TRBV5-1 | TRBD1 | CASSPRTGGRETQYF | TGCGCCAGCAGCCCTCGGACAGGGGGCAGGGAGACCCAGTACTTC
TRBJ2-3 | . | TRBV7-9 | . | CASISGITDTQYF | TGTGCCAGCATCTCGGGGATCACAGATACGCAGTATTTT
TRBJ1-3 | . | TRBV20-1 | . | CSASPIAGQIIGSGNTIYF | TGCAGTGCTAGTCCGATAGCAGGACAGATAATCGGATCTGGAAACACCATATATTTT
TRBJ1-5 | . | TRBV18 | . | CASSQDGDQPQHF | TGTGCCAGCTCACAGGACGGGGATCAGCCCCAGCATTTT